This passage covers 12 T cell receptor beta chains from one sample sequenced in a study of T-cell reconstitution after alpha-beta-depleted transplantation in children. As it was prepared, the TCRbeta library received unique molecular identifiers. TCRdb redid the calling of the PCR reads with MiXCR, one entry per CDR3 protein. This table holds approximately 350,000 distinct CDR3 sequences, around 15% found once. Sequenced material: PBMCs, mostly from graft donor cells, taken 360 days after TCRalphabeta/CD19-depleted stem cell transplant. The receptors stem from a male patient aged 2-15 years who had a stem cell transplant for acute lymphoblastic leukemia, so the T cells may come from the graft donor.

CDR3 sequence: CASSDRTGPSSSTDTQYF. The CDR3 region has the DNA TGCGCCAGCAGTGATAGGACAGGGCCATCTTCTAGCACAGATACGCAGTATTTT. The chain is built from TRBV10-2 and TRBJ2-3; 8 bases match TRBD1. Looked up from germline, CDR1 is WSHSY and CDR2 is SAAADI. With 3 bases clipped from V and 0 bases from J, the junction kept 11 bases outside the gene matches. The CDR3 consists of 18 residues.

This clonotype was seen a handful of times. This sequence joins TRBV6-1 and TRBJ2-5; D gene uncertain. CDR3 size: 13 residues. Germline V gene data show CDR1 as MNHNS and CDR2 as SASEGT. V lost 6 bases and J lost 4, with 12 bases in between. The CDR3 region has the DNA TGTGCCAGCAGCCCACGGAACCCAGAGACCCAGTACTTC. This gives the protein CASSPRNPETQYF.

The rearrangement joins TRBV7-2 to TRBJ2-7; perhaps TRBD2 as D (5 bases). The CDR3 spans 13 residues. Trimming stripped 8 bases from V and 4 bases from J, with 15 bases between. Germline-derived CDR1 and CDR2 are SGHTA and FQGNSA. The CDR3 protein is CASRGGLAYEQYF. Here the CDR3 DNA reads TGTGCCAGCCGCGGAGGATTGGCGTACGAGCAGTACTTC.

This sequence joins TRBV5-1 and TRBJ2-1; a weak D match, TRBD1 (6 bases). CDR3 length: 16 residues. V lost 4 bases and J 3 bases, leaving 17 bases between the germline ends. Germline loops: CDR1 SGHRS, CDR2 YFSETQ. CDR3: CASSQELGAFYNEQFF. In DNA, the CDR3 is TGCGCCAGCAGCCAGGAGCTGGGGGCTTTCTACAATGAGCAGTTCTTC.

CDR3 nucleotide sequence: TGTGCCGTCCGGACAGGACAAGAGACCCAGTACTTC. Its translation is CAVRTGQETQYF. The J gene is TRBJ2-5, the V gene TRBV10-3; 7 positions match TRBD1. Germline loops: CDR1 ENHRY, CDR2 SYGVKD. Trimming at V came to 11 bases and at J to 2 bases, leaving 5 bases not matched to a gene. The CDR3 runs 12 residues.

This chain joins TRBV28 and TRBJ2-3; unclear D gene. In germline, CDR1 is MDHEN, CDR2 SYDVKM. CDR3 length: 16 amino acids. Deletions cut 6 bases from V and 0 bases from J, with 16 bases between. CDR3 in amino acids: CASRPMGSTSTDTQYF. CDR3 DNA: TGTGCCAGCAGACCTATGGGTAGTACTAGCACAGATACGCAGTATTTT.

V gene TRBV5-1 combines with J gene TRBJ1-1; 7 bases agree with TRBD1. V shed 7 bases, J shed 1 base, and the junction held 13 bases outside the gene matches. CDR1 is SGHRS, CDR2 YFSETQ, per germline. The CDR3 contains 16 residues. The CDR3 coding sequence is TGCGCCAGCGCGAGTCCGACAGGGTCCTGGAACACTGAAGCTTTCTTT. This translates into CASASPTGSWNTEAFF.

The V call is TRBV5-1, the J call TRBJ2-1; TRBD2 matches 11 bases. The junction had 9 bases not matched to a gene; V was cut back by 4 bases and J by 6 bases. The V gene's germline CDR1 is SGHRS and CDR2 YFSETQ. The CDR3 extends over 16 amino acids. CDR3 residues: CASSELLAGEINEQFF. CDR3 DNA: TGCGCCAGCAGCGAGCTACTAGCGGGAGAGATCAATGAGCAGTTCTTC.

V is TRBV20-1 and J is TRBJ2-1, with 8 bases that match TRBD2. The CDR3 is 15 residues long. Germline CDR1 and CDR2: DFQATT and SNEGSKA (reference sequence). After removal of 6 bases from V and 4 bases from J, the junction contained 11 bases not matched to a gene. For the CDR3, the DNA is TGCAGTGCCCGAGAGCGGGAGTGGTATTACAATGAGCAGTTCTTC. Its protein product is CSAREREWYYNEQFF.

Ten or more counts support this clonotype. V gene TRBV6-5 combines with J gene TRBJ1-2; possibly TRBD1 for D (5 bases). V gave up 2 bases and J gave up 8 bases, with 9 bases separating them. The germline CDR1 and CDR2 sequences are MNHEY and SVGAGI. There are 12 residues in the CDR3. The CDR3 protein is CASSYSRGGYTF. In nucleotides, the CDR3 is TGTGCCAGCAGTTACAGCCGGGGGGGCTACACCTTC.

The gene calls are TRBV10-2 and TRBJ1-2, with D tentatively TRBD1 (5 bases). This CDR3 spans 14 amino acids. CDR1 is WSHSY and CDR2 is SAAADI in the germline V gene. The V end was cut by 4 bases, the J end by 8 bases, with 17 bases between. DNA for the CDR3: TGCGCCAGCAGTGGGTCCGGGGGGGTCGGCGGCTACACCTTC. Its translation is CASSGSGGVGGYTF.

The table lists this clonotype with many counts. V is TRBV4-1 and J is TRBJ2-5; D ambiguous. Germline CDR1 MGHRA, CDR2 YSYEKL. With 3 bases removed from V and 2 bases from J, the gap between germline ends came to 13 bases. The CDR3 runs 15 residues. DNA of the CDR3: TGCGCCAGCAGCCATGATGCAACAGCGCAAGAGACCCAGTACTTC. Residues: CASSHDATAQETQYF.